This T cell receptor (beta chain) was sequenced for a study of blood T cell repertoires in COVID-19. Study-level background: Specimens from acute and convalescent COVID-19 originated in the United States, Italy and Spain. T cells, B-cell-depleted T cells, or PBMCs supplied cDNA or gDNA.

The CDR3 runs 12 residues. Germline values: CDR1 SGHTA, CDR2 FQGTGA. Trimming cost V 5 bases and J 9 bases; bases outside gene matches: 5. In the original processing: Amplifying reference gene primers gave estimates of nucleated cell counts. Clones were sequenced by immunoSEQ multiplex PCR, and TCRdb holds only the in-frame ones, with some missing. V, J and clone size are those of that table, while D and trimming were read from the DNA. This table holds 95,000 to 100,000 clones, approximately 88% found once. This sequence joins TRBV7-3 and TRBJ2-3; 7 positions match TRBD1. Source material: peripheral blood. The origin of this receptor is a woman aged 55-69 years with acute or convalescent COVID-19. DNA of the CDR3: TGTGCCAGCAGCCTCCGACAGGGAACGCAGTATTTT. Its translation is CASSLRQGTQYF.